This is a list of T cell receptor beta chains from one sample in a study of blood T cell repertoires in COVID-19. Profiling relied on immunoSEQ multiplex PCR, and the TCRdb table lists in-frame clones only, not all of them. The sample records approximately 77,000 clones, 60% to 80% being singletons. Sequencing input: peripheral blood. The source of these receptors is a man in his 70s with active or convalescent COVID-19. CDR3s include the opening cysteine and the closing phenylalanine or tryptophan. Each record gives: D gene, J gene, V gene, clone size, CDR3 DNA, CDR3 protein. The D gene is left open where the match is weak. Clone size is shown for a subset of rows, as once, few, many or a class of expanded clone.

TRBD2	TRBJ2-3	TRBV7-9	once	TGTGCCAGCAGCTCCCTTTCTAGCGGGGGTGTAACTAGCACAGATACGCAGTATTTT	CASSSLSSGGVTSTDTQYF
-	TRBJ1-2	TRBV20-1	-	TGCAGGGCAGGGCAGGTCTATGGCTACACCTTC	CRAGQVYGYTF
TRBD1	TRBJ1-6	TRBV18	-	TGTGCCAGCTCACCAGACAGGGTCGACTCACCCCTCCACTTT	CASSPDRVDSPLHF
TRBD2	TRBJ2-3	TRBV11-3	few	TGTGCCAGCAGCTTAGTGCGGGGGGGCACAGATACGCAGTATTTT	CASSLVRGGTDTQYF
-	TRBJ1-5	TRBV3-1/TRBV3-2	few	TGTGCCAGCAGCCGTACATCCGATCAGCCCCAGCATTTT	CASSRTSDQPQHF
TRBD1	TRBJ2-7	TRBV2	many	TGTGCCAGCAACCGACAGGGAGCCTACGAGCAGTACTTC	CASNRQGAYEQYF
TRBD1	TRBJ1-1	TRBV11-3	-	TGTGCCAGCAGACGACAGGGGTTGGCTGAAGCTTTCTTT	CASRRQGLAEAFF
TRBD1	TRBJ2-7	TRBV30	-	TGTGCCTGGGACCGGGACAGTACCTACGAGCAGTACTTC	CAWDRDSTYEQYF
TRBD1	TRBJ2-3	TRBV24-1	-	TGTGCCACCAGTGAGTTACAGGGGGCAAGGTATACGCAGTATTTT	CATSELQGARYTQYF
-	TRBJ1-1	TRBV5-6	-	TGTGCCAGCAGCCGAGGCAGAGTCATGAACACTGAAGCTTTCTTT	CASSRGRVMNTEAFF
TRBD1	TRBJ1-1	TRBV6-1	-	TGTGCCAGCAGTGAAGGGTCAGGGGGCTATACTGAAGCTTTCTTT	CASSEGSGGYTEAFF
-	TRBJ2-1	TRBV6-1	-	TGTGCCAGCAGTGAACAGGGGAGCTCCTACAATGAGCAGTTCTTC	CASSEQGSSYNEQFF
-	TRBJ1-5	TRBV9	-	TGTGCCAGCAGCGTATCGGAGGGAGGGAATCAGCCCCAGCATTTT	CASSVSEGGNQPQHF
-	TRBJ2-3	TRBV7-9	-	TGTGCCAGCAGCTCGAAAAGGGGGATCACAGATACGCAGTATTTT	CASSSKRGITDTQYF
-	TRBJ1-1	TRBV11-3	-	TGTGCCAGCAGCTTAGAGTCCGGCACTGAAGCTTTCTTT	CASSLESGTEAFF
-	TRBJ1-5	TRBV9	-	TGTGCCAGCAGCCCATATCGGAGTAGCAATCAGCCCCAGCATTTT	CASSPYRSSNQPQHF
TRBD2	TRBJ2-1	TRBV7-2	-	TGTGCCAGCAGCTGGACTAGCGGGGGGGCCGGTGAGCAGTTCTTC	CASSWTSGGAGEQFF
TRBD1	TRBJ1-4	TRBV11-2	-	TGTGCCAGCAGCTTAGGTCCGGGACAGGTGGAGAAACTGTTTTTT	CASSLGPGQVEKLFF
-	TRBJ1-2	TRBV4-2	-	TGTGCCAGCAGCCAAGGAGAGGCAGGGGACTATGGCTACACCTTC	CASSQGEAGDYGYTF
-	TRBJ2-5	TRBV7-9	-	TGTGCCAGCAGCGCCGGACAGTCCCAAGAGACCCAGTACTTC	CASSAGQSQETQYF
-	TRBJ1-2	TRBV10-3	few	TGTGCCATCAGGGGAGGGGACGGTGGCTACACCTTC	CAIRGGDGGYTF
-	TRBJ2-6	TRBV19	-	TGTGCCAGTAATATCGTGGCAGGGAGGAATGGGGCCAACGTCCTGACTTTC	CASNIVAGRNGANVLTF
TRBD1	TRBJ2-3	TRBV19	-	TGTGCCAGTAGAGACAGGGGGGACACAGATACGCAGTATTTT	CASRDRGDTDTQYF
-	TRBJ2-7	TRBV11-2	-	TGTGCCAGCAGCTTAGGACTAATCTACGAGCAGTACTTC	CASSLGLIYEQYF
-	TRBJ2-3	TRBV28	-	TGTGCCAGCAGAACCGGGGCAGATACGCAGTATTTT	CASRTGADTQYF
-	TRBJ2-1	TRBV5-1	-	TGCGCCAGCAGCCCCACGACACCCAGCAATGAGCAGTTCTTC	CASSPTTPSNEQFF
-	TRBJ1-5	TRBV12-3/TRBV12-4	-	TGTGCCAGCAGTTTTCGGAGTCAGCCCCAGCATTTT	CASSFRSQPQHF
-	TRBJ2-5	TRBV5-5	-	TGTGCCAGCAGCGGCAGGGTCCAAGAGACCCAGTACTTC	CASSGRVQETQYF
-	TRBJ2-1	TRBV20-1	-	TGCAGTGCTTCCGGGACTCGTGAGCAGTTCTTC	CSASGTREQFF
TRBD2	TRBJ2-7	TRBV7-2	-	TGTGCCAGCAGTCAAACTAGCGGGTACTACGAGCAGTACTTC	CASSQTSGYYEQYF
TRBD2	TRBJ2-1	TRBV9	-	TGTGCCAGCAGCGTAGCTGGGACTACCCTGGGTGAGCAGTTCTTC	CASSVAGTTLGEQFF
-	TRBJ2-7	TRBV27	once	TGTGCCAGCAGAGAGCGTACCCAATCCTACGAGCAGTACTTC	CASRERTQSYEQYF
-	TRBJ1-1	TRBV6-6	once	TGTGCCAGCAGTTACTTGGCGGTGAACACTGAAGCTTTCTTT	CASSYLAVNTEAFF
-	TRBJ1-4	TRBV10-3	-	TGTGCCACCCAGACAGGCCAACGGGAAAAACTGTTTTTT	CATQTGQREKLFF
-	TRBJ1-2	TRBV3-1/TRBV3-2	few	TGTGCCAGCAGCCAAAACACGATCTATGGCTACACCTTC	CASSQNTIYGYTF
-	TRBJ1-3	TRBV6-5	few	TGTGCCAGCAGTTACGCGATTCAAGGAAACACCATATATTTT	CASSYAIQGNTIYF
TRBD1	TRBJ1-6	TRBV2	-	TGTGCCAGCAGTGAAGGGACAGGGGTCACCCTCCACTTT	CASSEGTGVTLHF
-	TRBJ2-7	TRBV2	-	TGTGCCAGCGGGCAGGACAGTTACGAGCAGTACTTC	CASGQDSYEQYF
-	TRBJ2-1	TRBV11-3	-	TGTGCCAGCAGCTCCCGGACTGGTAGGTATGAGCAGTTCTTC	CASSSRTGRYEQFF
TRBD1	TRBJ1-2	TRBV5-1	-	TGCGCCAGCAGCCTCCTGGCAGGGGGCGGATATGGCTACACCTTC	CASSLLAGGGYGYTF
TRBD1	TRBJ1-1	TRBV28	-	TGTGCCAGCATCACTACTCGACAGGGGGCTGAAGCTTTCTTT	CASITTRQGAEAFF
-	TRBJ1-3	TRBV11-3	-	TGTGCCAGCAGCTTAGTCAATTCAGGAAACACCATATATTTT	CASSLVNSGNTIYF
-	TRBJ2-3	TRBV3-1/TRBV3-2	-	TGTGCCAGCAGCCAGCTAGGGGGCACAGATACGCAGTATTTT	CASSQLGGTDTQYF
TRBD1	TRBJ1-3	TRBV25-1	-	TGTGCCAGCACCAGGGACAGTGGAAACACCATATATTTT	CASTRDSGNTIYF
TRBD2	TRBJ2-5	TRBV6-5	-	TGTGCCAGCAGTTACCGGGACTACAAAGAGACCCAGTACTTC	CASSYRDYKETQYF
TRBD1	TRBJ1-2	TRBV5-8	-	TGTGCCAGCAGCCAGCTAAGCTCAGGGGGCGGCCCATATGGCTACACCTTC	CASSQLSSGGGPYGYTF
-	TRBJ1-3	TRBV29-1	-	TGCAGCGCAGGGAGGTCTGGAAACACCATATATTTT	CSAGRSGNTIYF
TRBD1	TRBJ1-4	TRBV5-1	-	TGCGCCAGCAGCTACAGGACAGGGGGAGGTGAAAAACTGTTTTTT	CASSYRTGGGEKLFF
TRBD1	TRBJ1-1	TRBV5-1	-	TGCGCCAGCAGCTACTTTCCGGGACAGGAGTACACTGAAGCTTTCTTT	CASSYFPGQEYTEAFF
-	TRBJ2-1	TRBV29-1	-	TGCAGCGTTTTTGGAGGCGGGATTAGCAATGAGCAGTTCTTC	CSVFGGGISNEQFF
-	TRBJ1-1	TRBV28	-	TGTGCCAGCAGTTTAGGAGTCGGAAAAGCTTTCTTT	CASSLGVGKAFF
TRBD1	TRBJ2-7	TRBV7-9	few	TGTGCCAGCAGCGGACAGGCCTACGAGCAGTACTTC	CASSGQAYEQYF
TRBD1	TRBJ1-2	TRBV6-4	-	TGTGCCAGCAGTGAATTTCCGGGACAGGGATATGGCTACACCTTC	CASSEFPGQGYGYTF
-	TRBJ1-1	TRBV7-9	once	TGTGCCAGCAGCTTACACCGGGACAAAGCTTTCTTT	CASSLHRDKAFF
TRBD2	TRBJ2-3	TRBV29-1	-	TGCAGCGTTGTCGTTCGGGCGGGGGGCACAGATACGCAGTATTTT	CSVVVRAGGTDTQYF
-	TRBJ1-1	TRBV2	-	TGTGCCAGCAGTGAGAGCAGGGAGGGGGAAGCTTTCTTT	CASSESREGEAFF
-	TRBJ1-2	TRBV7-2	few	TGTGCCAGCAGCTTACGTATAGCAAAGGGCTACACCTTC	CASSLRIAKGYTF
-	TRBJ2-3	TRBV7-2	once	TGTGCCAGCCGGAGCTTGACGGGAGATACGCAGTATTTT	CASRSLTGDTQYF